This entry lists 4 T cell receptor beta chains sequenced from one sample in a study of PD-L1 blockade in urothelial cancer. Here immunoSEQ multiplex PCR was the method, and the copy in TCRdb shows in-frame clones only, minus some. This table has tens of thousands of clones, 75% to 85% appearing once. Time point meaning: pretreatment peripheral blood. The sequenced sample was PBMCs, obtained around atezolizumab (anti-PD-L1) treatment. These receptors originate from a man aged 65-85 years with urothelial cancer.

The chain links TRBV7-3 to TRBJ2-3, with TRBD2 matching 10 bases. The germline gives CDR1 SGHTA, CDR2 FQGTGA. The CDR3 has 14 amino acids. Losses at the gene ends were 5 bases for V and 9 bases for J; bases not matched to a gene: 8. CDR3 sequence: CASSPQREGPTQYF. CDR3 coding DNA: TGTGCCAGCAGCCCCCAGCGGGAGGGCCCCACGCAGTATTTT.

The rearrangement joins TRBV11-3 to TRBJ1-3; TRBD1 aligns across 8 bases. The germline V gene has CDR1 SGHNT and CDR2 YENEEA. There are 14 residues in the CDR3. Losses at the gene ends were 5 bases for V and 3 bases for J; bases not matched to a gene: 3. CDR3 sequence (DNA): TGTGCCAGCAGCCCCGGACAGGGTGGAAACACCATATATTTT. Its protein is CASSPGQGGNTIYF.

There are a few counts of this clone. The chain carries TRBV9 and TRBJ2-5; 9 positions match TRBD2. Trimming removed 2 bases from V and 5 bases from J; junction bases left unmatched: 13. Germline lookup yields CDR1 SGDLS and CDR2 YYNGEE. CDR3 size: 17 residues. CDR3 nucleotide sequence: TGTGCCAGCAGCGTCGCCCCCCTTAGCGGGGGTGGGGAGACCCAGTACTTC. It yields the protein CASSVAPLSGGGETQYF.

J is TRBJ1-2 and V is TRBV5-4; 8 bases align to TRBD1. CDR1 SGHNT and CDR2 YYREEE come from the germline V gene (reference sequence). V shed 3 bases, J shed 5 bases, and the junction held 9 bases outside the gene matches. This CDR3 comprises 15 residues. The CDR3 DNA reads as TGTGCCAGCAGCTATGGGACAGGCGGTCCTTATGGCTACACCTTC. This encodes CASSYGTGGPYGYTF.